This T cell receptor beta chain was captured in a study of blood T cell repertoires in COVID-19. The overall study: Spain, Italy and the United States supplied samples that represented acute and convalescent COVID-19.

Clones were sequenced by immunoSEQ multiplex PCR, and TCRdb holds only the in-frame ones, with some missing. The table lists under 150,000 clones, 84% of them singletons. J lost 7 bases, V lost 3 bases, and 5 bases had no gene match. CDR1 LNHNV and CDR2 YYDKDF come from the germline V gene (reference sequence). The CDR3 totals 14 residues. This clonotype was obtained from a human donor in a cohort sampled during active COVID-19. Material: peripheral blood. The rearrangement joins TRBV15 to TRBJ1-2; TRBD1 matches at 10 bases. The CDR3 nucleotides read TGTGCCACCAGCAGGTCGGGACAGGGGTTTGGCTACACCTTC. Translating gives CATSRSGQGFGYTF.